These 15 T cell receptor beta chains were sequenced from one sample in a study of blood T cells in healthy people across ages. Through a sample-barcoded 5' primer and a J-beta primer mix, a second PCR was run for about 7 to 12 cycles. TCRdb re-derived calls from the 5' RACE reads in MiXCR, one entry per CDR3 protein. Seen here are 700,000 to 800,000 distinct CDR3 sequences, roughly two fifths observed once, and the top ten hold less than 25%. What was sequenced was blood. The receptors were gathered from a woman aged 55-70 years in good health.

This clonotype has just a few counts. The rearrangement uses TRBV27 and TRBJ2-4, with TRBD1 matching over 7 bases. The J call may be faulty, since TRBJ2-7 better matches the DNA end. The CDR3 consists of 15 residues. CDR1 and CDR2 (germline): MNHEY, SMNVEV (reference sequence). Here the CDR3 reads CASSFSRDSYYEQYF. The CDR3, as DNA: TGTGCCAGCAGTTTCTCCCGGGACAGCTACTACGAGCAGTACTTC.

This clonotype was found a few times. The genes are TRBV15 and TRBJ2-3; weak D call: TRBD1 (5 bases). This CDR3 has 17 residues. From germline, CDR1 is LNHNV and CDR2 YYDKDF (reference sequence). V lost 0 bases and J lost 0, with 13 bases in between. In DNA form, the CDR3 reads TGTGCCACCAGCAGAGATCAGCAGGGTACTAGCACAGATACGCAGTATTTT. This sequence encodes CATSRDQQGTSTDTQYF.

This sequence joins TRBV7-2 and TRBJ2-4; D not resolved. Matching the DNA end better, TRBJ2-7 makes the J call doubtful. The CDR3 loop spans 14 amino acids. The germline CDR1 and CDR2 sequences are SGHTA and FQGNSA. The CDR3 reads CASSPTTHDYEQYF. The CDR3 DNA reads TGTGCCAGCAGCCCCACGACCCATGACTACGAGCAGTACTTC.

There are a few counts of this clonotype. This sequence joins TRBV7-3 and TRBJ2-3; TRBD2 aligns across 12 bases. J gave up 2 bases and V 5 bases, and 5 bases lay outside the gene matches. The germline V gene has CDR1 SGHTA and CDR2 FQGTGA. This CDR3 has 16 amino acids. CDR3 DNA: TGTGCCAGCAGCCCTACTAGCGGGAGGAACACAGATACGCAGTATTTT. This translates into CASSPTSGRNTDTQYF.

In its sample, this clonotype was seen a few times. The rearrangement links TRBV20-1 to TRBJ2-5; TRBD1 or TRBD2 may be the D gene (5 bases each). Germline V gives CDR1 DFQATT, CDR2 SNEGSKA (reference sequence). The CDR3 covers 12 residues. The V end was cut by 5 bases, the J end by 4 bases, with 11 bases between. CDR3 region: CSARGDRETQYF. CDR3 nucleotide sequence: TGCAGTGCTCGAGGGGATCGAGAGACCCAGTACTTC.

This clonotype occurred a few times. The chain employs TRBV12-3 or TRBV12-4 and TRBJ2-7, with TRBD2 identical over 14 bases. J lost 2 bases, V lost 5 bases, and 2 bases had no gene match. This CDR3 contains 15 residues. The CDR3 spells CASSRTSGGTYEQYF. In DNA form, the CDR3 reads TGTGCCAGCAGTAGGACTAGCGGGGGGACCTACGAGCAGTACTTC.

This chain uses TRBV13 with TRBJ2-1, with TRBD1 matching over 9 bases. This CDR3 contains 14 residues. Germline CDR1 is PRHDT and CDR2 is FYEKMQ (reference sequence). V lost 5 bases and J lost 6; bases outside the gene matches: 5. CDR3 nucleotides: TGTGCCAGCAGCACCCGGGACAGGGCCAATGAGCAGTTCTTC. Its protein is CASSTRDRANEQFF.

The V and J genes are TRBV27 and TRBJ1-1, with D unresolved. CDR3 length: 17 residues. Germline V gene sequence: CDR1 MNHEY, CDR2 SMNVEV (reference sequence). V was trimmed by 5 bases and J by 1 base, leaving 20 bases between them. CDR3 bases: TGTGCCAGCAGTAAAATAGGACGGCTATCAACGAACACTGAAGCTTTCTTT. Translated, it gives CASSKIGRLSTNTEAFF.

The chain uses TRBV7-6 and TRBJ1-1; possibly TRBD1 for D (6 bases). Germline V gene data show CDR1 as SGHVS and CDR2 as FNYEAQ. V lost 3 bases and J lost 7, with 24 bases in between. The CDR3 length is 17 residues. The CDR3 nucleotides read TGTGCCAGCAGCTTGGACACAGGGACGGGTAAACAGGGTGAAGCTTTCTTT. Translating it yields CASSLDTGTGKQGEAFF.

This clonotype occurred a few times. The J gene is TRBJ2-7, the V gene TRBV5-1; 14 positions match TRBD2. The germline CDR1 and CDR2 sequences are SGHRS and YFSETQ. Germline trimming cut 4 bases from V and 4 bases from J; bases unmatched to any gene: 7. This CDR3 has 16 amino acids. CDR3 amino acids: CASSARLAGGGYEQYF. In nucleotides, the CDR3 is TGCGCCAGCAGCGCAAGACTAGCGGGAGGGGGATACGAGCAGTACTTC. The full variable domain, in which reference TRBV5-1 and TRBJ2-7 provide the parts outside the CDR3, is KAGVTQTPRYLIKTRGQQVTLSCSPISGHRSVSWYQQTPGQGLQFLFEYFSETQRNKGNFPGRFSGRQFSNSRSEMNVSTLELGDSALYLCASSARLAGGGYEQYFGPGTRLTVT.

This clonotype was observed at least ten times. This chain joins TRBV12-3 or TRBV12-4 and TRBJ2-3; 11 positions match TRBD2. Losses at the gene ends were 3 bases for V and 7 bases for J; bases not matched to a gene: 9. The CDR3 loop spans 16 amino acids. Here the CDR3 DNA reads TGTGCCAGCAGTTTGACTAGCGGGGCTGGTGGCAATACGCAGTATTTT. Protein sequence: CASSLTSGAGGNTQYF.

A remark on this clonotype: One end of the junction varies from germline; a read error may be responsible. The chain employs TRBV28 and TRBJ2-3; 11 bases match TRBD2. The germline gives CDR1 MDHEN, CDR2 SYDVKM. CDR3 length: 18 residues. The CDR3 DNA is TGTGCCAGCAGTTCACGGACTAGCGGGTACACTAGCACAGATACACAGTATTTT. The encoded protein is CASSSRTSGYTSTDTQYF.

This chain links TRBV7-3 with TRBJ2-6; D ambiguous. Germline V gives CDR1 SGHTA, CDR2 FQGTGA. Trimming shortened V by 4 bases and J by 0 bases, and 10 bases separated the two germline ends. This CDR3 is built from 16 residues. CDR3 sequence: CASSYGRNSGANVLTF. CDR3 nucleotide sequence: TGTGCCAGCAGCTACGGACGGAACTCTGGGGCCAACGTCCTGACTTTC. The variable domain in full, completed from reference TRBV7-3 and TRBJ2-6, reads GAGVSQTPSNKVTEKGKYVELRCDPISGHTALYWYRQSLGQGPEFLIYFQGTGAADDSGLPNDRFFAVRPEGSVSTLKIQRTERGDSAVYLCASSYGRNSGANVLTFGAGSRLTVL.

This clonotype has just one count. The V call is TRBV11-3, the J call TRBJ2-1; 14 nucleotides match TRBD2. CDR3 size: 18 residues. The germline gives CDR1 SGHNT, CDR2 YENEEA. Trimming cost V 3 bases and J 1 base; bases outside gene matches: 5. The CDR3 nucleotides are TGTGCCAGCAGCTTGACTAGCGGGAGGGCCCATTCCTACAATGAGCAGTTCTTC. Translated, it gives CASSLTSGRAHSYNEQFF.

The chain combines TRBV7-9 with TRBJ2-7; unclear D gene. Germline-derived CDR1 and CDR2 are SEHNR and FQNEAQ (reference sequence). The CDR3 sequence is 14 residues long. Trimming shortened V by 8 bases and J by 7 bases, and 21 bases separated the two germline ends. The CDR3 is CASPVVSDNNEQYF. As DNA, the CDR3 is TGTGCCAGCCCTGTAGTCAGCGATAACAATGAGCAGTACTTC.